The next 10 T cell receptor beta chains were all read from a single sample in a study of blood T cell repertoires in COVID-19. The assay was immunoSEQ multiplex PCR, and TCRdb's table has in-frame clones only and misses some. This table has a few hundred thousand clones, roughly 84% appearing once. Sequencing was done on a sample of PBMCs or T cells enriched from blood (not recorded which). These receptors came from a woman in her forties who had recovered from COVID-19.

J is TRBJ2-3 and V is TRBV5-4; 8 bases line up with TRBD2. The CDR3 is 16 residues long. Trimming removed 0 bases from V and 4 bases from J; junction bases left unmatched: 7. Per the germline V gene, CDR1 is SGHNT and CDR2 is YYREEE (reference sequence). In DNA, the CDR3 is TGTGCCAGCAGCTTGGAGGGACTAGTGGGTTCAGATACGCAGTATTTT. Translation gives CASSLEGLVGSDTQYF.

The V and J genes are TRBV6-4 and TRBJ1-4; 7 bases fit TRBD1. CDR3 length: 15 amino acids. CDR1 and CDR2 from the germline V gene are MRHNA and SNTAGT. The V gene end was trimmed by 5 bases and the J gene end by 4 bases; junction bases not matched to a gene: 7. The CDR3 nucleotides are TGTGCCAGCAGTAGAACCGGGACAGTTAATGAAAAACTGTTTTTT. This codes for CASSRTGTVNEKLFF.

V is TRBV15 and J is TRBJ2-7; the match to TRBD2 covers 7 bases. V lost 2 bases to trimming and J lost 1 base; unmatched junction nucleotides: 2. The CDR3 extends over 14 amino acids. Germline CDR1 is LNHNV and CDR2 is YYDKDF (reference sequence). CDR3 sequence: CATSRLGLSYEQYV. The CDR3 DNA sequence: TGTGCCACCAGCAGACTGGGACTATCCTACGAGCAGTACGTC.

The chain combines TRBV4-3 with TRBJ2-2, with no clear D. CDR1 LGHNA and CDR2 YSLEER come from the germline V gene. Trimming removed 0 bases at V and 1 base at J, with 12 bases between. CDR3 length: 17 amino acids. CDR3 sequence reads: CASSQDSRSRNTGELFF. In DNA, the CDR3 is TGCGCCAGCAGCCAAGATAGCAGAAGTAGGAACACCGGGGAGCTGTTTTTT.

The V gene is TRBV5-8, the J gene TRBJ1-5; D is unclear. Trimming cost V 2 bases and J 2 bases, with 8 bases left between them. The CDR3 is made up of 14 amino acids. Germline CDR1 reads SGHTS; CDR2 reads YDEGEE. The CDR3 here is CASSFNSRNQPQHF. The CDR3 region has the DNA TGTGCCAGCAGCTTTAATAGCCGCAATCAGCCCCAGCATTTT.

This clone was seen a few times. V and J are TRBV7-9 and TRBJ2-1; 9 nucleotides agree with TRBD2. Germline CDR1 reads SEHNR; CDR2 reads FQNEAQ (reference sequence). The junction had 11 bases not matched to a gene; V was cut back by 4 bases and J by 4 bases. The CDR3 has 17 residues. The CDR3: CASSSQVAGAGYNEQFF. The CDR3 DNA sequence: TGTGCCAGCAGCTCTCAGGTAGCGGGAGCAGGGTACAATGAGCAGTTCTTC.

This chain links TRBV12-3 or TRBV12-4 with TRBJ1-5, with D unclear. V lost 7 bases, J lost 0 bases, and 7 bases lay in between. The CDR3 spans 13 residues. The CDR3 protein is CASTSGSNQPQHF. The CDR3 nucleotides read TGTGCCAGCACCTCCGGTAGCAATCAGCCCCAGCATTTT.

The CDR3 here is CASSYDPGSVGEKLFF. CDR3 bases: TGTGCCAGCAGTTACGATCCAGGGTCCGTAGGTGAAAAACTGTTTTTT. V usage is TRBV6-5 and J usage is TRBJ1-4; D might be TRBD1 (5 bases). The CDR3 has 16 residues. V lost 2 bases to trimming and J lost 7 bases, with 17 bases between them. Per the germline V gene, CDR1 is MNHEY and CDR2 is SVGAGI.

The CDR3 sequence is CSCGTTGEFF. The CDR3 bases are TGCAGTTGCGGCACGACAGGAGAGTTCTTC. V gene TRBV29-1 combines with J gene TRBJ2-1; D perhaps matches TRBD1 (6 bases). The CDR3 covers 10 residues. The germline V gene encodes CDR1 SQVTM and CDR2 ANQGSEA.

The V gene is TRBV6-5, the J gene TRBJ1-3; D remains unclear. The CDR3 length is 15 residues. Germline values: CDR1 MNHEY, CDR2 SVGAGI. Deletions cut 0 bases from V and 4 bases from J, with 10 bases between. This CDR3 is CASSYSSRGGNTIYF. The CDR3 DNA sequence: TGTGCCAGCAGTTACTCTAGCCGGGGAGGAAACACCATATATTTT.